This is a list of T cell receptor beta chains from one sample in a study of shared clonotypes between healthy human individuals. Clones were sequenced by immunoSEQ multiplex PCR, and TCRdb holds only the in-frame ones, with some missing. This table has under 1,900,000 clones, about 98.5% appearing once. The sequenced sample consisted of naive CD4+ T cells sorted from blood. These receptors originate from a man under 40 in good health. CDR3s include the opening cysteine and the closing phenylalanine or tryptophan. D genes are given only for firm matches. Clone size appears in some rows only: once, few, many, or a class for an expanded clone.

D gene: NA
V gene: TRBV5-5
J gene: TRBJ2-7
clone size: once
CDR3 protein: CASSLNRRPHEQYF
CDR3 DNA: TGTGCCAGCAGCTTGAACCGGAGGCCCCACGAGCAGTACTTC

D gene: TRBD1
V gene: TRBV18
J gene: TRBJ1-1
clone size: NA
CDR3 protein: CASSPTGQTEAFF
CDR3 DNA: TGTGCCAGCTCACCGACAGGGCAAACTGAAGCTTTCTTT

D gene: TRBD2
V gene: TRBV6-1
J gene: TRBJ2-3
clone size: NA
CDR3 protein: CASSESLGAPPRGLASDTQYF
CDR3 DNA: TGTGCCAGCAGTGAATCCTTGGGAGCCCCCCCCCGGGGACTAGCCTCAGATACGCAGTATTTT

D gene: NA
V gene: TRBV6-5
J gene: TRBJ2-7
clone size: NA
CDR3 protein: CASSTPFGEQYF
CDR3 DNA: TGTGCCAGCAGTACCCCCTTTGGGGAGCAGTACTTC

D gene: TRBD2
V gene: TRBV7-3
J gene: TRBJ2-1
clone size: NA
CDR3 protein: CASSLVSGGGRNEQFF
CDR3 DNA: TGTGCCAGCAGCTTAGTCTCCGGCGGGGGGCGCAATGAGCAGTTCTTC

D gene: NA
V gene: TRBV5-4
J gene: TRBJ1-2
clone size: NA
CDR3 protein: CASSWAGQYNYGYTF
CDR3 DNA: TGTGCCAGCAGCTGGGCAGGACAGTATAACTATGGCTACACCTTC

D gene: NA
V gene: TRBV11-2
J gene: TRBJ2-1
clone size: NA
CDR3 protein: CASSLRPPVYSYNEQFF
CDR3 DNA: TGTGCCAGCAGCTTACGCCCCCCCGTTTACTCCTACAATGAGCAGTTCTTC

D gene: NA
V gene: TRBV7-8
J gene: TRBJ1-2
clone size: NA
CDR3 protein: CASSHVSGARDYTF
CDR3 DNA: TGTGCCAGCAGCCATGTCAGCGGGGCACGAGACTACACCTTC

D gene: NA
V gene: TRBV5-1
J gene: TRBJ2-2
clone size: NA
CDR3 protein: CASSWEDTGELFF
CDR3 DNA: TGCGCCAGCAGCTGGGAGGACACCGGGGAGCTGTTTTTT

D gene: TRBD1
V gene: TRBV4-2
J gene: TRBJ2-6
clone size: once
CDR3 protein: CASSQVFSPTGTGTSGANVLTF
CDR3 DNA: TGTGCCAGCAGCCAAGTTTTCTCGCCGACCGGGACAGGAACCTCTGGGGCCAACGTCCTGACTTTC

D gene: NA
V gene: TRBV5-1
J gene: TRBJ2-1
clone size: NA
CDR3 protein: CASSWEGGNEQFF
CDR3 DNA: TGCGCCAGCAGCTGGGAGGGGGGCAATGAGCAGTTCTTC

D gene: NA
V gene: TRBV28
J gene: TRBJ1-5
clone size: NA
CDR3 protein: CASSLSQGLHNQPQHF
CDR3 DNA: TGTGCCAGCAGTTTAAGTCAGGGCCTTCATAATCAGCCCCAGCATTTT